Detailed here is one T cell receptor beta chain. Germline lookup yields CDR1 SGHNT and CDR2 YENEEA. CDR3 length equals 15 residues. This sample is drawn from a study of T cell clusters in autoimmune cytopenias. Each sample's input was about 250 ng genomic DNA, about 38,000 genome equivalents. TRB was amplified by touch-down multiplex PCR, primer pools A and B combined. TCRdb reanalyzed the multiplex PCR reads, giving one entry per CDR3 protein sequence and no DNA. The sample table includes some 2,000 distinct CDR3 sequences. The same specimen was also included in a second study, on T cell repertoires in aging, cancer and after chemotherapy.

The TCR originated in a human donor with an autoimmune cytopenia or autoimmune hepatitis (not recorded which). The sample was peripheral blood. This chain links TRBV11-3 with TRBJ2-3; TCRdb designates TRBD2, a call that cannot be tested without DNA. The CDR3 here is CASSQEREPFNTQYF.